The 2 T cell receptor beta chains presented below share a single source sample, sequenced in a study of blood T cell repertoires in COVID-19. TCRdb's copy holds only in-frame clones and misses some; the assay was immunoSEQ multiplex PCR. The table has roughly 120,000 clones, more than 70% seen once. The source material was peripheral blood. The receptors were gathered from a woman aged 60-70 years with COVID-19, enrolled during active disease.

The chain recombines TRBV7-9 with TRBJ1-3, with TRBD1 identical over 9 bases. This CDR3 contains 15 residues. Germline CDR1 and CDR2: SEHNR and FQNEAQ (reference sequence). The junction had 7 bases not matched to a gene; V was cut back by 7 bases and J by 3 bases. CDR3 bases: TGTGCCAGCACCCCCGGGACAGGGAATGGAAACACCATATATTTT. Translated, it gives CASTPGTGNGNTIYF.

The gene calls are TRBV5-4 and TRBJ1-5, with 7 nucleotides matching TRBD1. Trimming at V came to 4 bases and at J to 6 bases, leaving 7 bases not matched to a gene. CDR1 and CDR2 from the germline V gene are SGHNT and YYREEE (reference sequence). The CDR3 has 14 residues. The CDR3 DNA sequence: TGTGCCAGCAGCGACCGACAGGGCGGTCAGCCCCAGCATTTT. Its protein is CASSDRQGGQPQHF.